This T cell receptor beta chain was captured in a study of blood T cell repertoires in COVID-19. There are a few counts of this clone. Germline V gene lookup returns CDR1 LNHDA and CDR2 SQIVND (reference sequence). Trimming removed 2 bases at V and 2 bases at J, with 16 bases between. CDR3 length: 18 residues. Some clones are missing from TCRdb's copy, which holds only in-frame ones; the method was immunoSEQ multiplex PCR. The sample lists roughly 120,000 clones; approximately 90% were seen once. This sequence originates from a woman between 50 and 59 years old with acute or convalescent COVID-19. Material for sequencing was peripheral blood. The rearrangement uses TRBV19 and TRBJ2-6; D might be TRBD2 (6 bases). The CDR3 region is CASSITGDAVPGANVLTF. In nucleotides, the CDR3 is TGTGCCAGTAGTATAACGGGGGACGCAGTACCTGGGGCCAACGTCCTGACTTTC. Supplemented by reference TRBV19 and TRBJ2-6, the full variable domain reads DGGITQSPKYLFRKEGQNVTLSCEQNLNHDAMYWYRQDPGQGLRLIYYSQIVNDFQKGDIAEGYSVSREKKESFPLTVTSAQKNPTAFYLCASSITGDAVPGANVLTFGAGSRLTVL.